This TCR beta chain comes out of a study of T cell changes during pregnancy in multiple sclerosis. The CDR3 contains 16 residues. Looked up from germline, CDR1 is LNHNV and CDR2 is YYDKDF (reference sequence). V was clipped by 0 bases and J by 0 bases, with 12 bases between them. TCRdb's copy holds only in-frame clones and misses some; the assay was immunoSEQ multiplex PCR. The profile shows over 100,000 clones, around 90% of them singletons. The sequencing used peripheral blood, collected in the third trimester of pregnancy. The source of this sequence is a female donor with multiple sclerosis, enrolled in a pregnancy study. V usage is TRBV15 and J usage is TRBJ2-7; possibly TRBD1 for D (6 bases). Here the CDR3 DNA reads TGTGCCACCAGCAGAGACCCAGGGGCTATCTCCTACGAGCAGTACTTC. It specifies CATSRDPGAISYEQYF.